The present entry profiles one TCR beta chain with its context. Its cognate antigen is unknown. During cDNA synthesis, UMIs that each contained a 6-nucleotide sample barcode were added by means of template switching. TCRdb reprocessed the 5' RACE reads, with one entry per CDR3 protein and no DNA. The sample spans fewer than 550,000 distinct CDR3 sequences; the ten largest clones claim 2% to 3%. Blood samples measuring approximately 2.3 ml were taken per donor. There are 12 residues in the CDR3. The germline CDR1 and CDR2 sequences are KGHSH and LQKENI. This entry is derived from a study of monozygotic twins with inflammatory bowel disease. Study-wide points: What may have added variability to patient repertoires is that immunosuppressive treatments differed. Among IBD patients, fewer clonotypes were shared with others than among healthy twins, especially with disease activity.

Sequenced: blood. This rearrangement joins TRBV18 to TRBJ1-1; TCRdb names TRBD1, which stays unverified in the absence of DNA. The TCR was taken from a human donor with ulcerative colitis or Crohn's disease, or a healthy co-twin of an affected twin (not recorded which). The CDR3 sequence: CASSPGQIEAFF.